Following are 27 T cell receptor beta chains from one sample sequenced in a study of cytomegalovirus exposure and HLA in healthy donors. 60 Vbeta and 13 Jbeta primers were used in PCR. Repertoires were generated with immunoSEQ multiplex PCR, while TCRdb's copy carries only in-frame clones and drops some. The repertoire has some 130,000 clones, 76% of them found once; the top ten carry 1.8%. The sequenced material came from PBMCs. The receptors derive from a female donor in good health and CMV-seropositive.

The chain employs TRBV28 and TRBJ1-5; perhaps TRBD1 as D (5 bases). The CDR3 has 14 amino acids. CDR1 is MDHEN, CDR2 SYDVKM, per germline. Trimming removed 1 base at V and 6 bases at J, with 10 bases between. CDR3 protein: CASSLLSGFQPQHF. The CDR3 DNA sequence: TGTGCCAGCAGTTTATTATCAGGGTTTCAGCCCCAGCATTTT.

The rearrangement uses TRBV5-6 and TRBJ2-3; 8 positions agree with TRBD1. CDR3 size: 14 residues. Germline CDR1 is SGHDT and CDR2 is YYEEEE. Losses at the gene ends were 3 bases for V and 2 bases for J; bases not matched to a gene: 2. The CDR3 DNA follows: TGTGCCAGCAGCTCGGGACAGGCCACAGATACGCAGTATTTT. It yields the protein CASSSGQATDTQYF. The full variable domain, rest sourced from reference TRBV5-6 and TRBJ2-3, is DAGVTQSPTHLIKTRGQQVTLRCSPKSGHDTVSWYQQALGQGPQFIFQYYEEEERQRGNFPDRFSGHQFPNYSSELNVNALLLGDSALYLCASSSGQATDTQYFGPGTRLTVL.

This clone is a singleton in its sample. The genes are TRBV29-1 and TRBJ2-1; D is perhaps TRBD2 (6 bases). Trimming cost V 3 bases and J 6 bases, with 18 bases left between them. CDR1 SQVTM and CDR2 ANQGSEA come from the germline V gene. The CDR3 is 15 residues long. CDR3 in DNA: TGCAGCGTTGATCTCGCGCTAGCGATAGGCAATGAGCAGTTCTTC. This translates into CSVDLALAIGNEQFF.

The gene calls are TRBV30 and TRBJ1-3; D remains ambiguous. Germline CDR1 GTSNPN, CDR2 SVGIG (reference sequence). Trimming removed 4 bases at V and 3 bases at J, with 16 bases between. The CDR3 loop spans 15 amino acids. The CDR3 is CAWKITGVLGNTIYF. The CDR3 DNA sequence: TGTGCCTGGAAGATTACCGGGGTTCTTGGAAACACCATATATTTT.

The chain links TRBV6-1 to TRBJ1-2; D gene ambiguous. Germline CDR1 MNHNS, CDR2 SASEGT. V was pared by 3 bases and J by 8 bases, with 10 bases between. This CDR3 contains 12 residues. This CDR3 reads CASSDRYEGYTF. The CDR3 DNA reads as TGTGCCAGCAGTGACAGGTACGAGGGCTACACCTTC.

V usage is TRBV9 and J usage is TRBJ1-1, with TRBD1 matching 7 bases. Germline CDR1 and CDR2: SGDLS and YYNGEE. V gave up 0 bases and J gave up 2 bases; unmatched junction bases: 1. The CDR3 totals 14 residues. The CDR3 here is CASSVGDRNTEAFF. CDR3 bases: TGTGCCAGCAGCGTAGGGGACAGAAACACTGAAGCTTTCTTT.

The CDR3 loop reads CASSLSASGLLEQYF. The CDR3 DNA reads as TGTGCCAGCAGTTTATCGGCTAGCGGCCTTCTCGAGCAGTACTTC. J is TRBJ2-7 and V is TRBV27; 7 bases fit TRBD2. V lost 0 bases, J lost 6 bases, and 8 bases stayed unmatched. The CDR3 consists of 15 residues. Germline V lookup: CDR1 MNHEY, CDR2 SMNVEV (reference sequence).

The DNA for the CDR3 is TGTGCCAGCAGCTCGGAGGGCAATGAGCAGTTCTTC. Residues: CASSSEGNEQFF. V usage is TRBV9 and J usage is TRBJ2-1, with D possibly TRBD2 on 6 matching bases. This CDR3 spans 12 amino acids. The germline gives CDR1 SGDLS, CDR2 YYNGEE. V was trimmed by 4 bases and J by 6 bases, leaving 8 bases between them.

Note on this clone: The sample carries other DNA sequences with the same CDR3. V gene TRBV2 combines with J gene TRBJ1-5; possible D gene TRBD1, 5 bases. This CDR3 has 15 residues. The germline V gene has CDR1 SNHLY and CDR2 FYNNEI. V was shortened by 3 bases and J by 9 bases, with 18 bases between the two germline ends. The CDR3 protein is CASSDDDRVGRPQHF. The DNA of the CDR3 is TGTGCCAGCAGTGATGATGACCGGGTGGGGCGGCCCCAGCATTTT.

This clone was seen only a few times. The rearrangement joins TRBV10-3 to TRBJ2-7, with D possibly being TRBD1 (8 bases). This CDR3 contains 15 residues. V was pared by 10 bases and J by 3 bases, with 22 bases between. The germline gives CDR1 ENHRY, CDR2 SYGVKD. This chain's CDR3 is CATLQGGGGNYEQYF. The CDR3 bases are TGTGCCACCTTACAGGGGGGGGGAGGGAACTACGAGCAGTACTTC.

This clone was seen only once. The rearrangement uses TRBV7-9 and TRBJ2-5; 9 bases map to TRBD1. The J segment lost 5 bases and the V segment lost 6 bases, leaving 7 bases of the junction unmatched. The CDR3 runs to 14 residues. Germline CDR1 SEHNR, CDR2 FQNEAQ (reference sequence). The DNA of the CDR3 is TGTGCCAGCAGGGTACAGGGGGCGGAGGAGACCCAGTACTTC. Protein product: CASRVQGAEETQYF.

V and J are TRBV6-5 and TRBJ2-1; possible D gene TRBD1, 6 bases. The CDR3 runs 12 residues. Trimming took off 8 bases at V and 4 bases at J, with 9 bases between the two ends. Germline-derived CDR1 and CDR2 are MNHEY and SVGAGI. The DNA for the CDR3 is TGTGCCAGCGGGGGCACTTACAATGAGCAGTTCTTC. Translation gives CASGGTYNEQFF.

V usage is TRBV4-1 and J usage is TRBJ1-3, with D possibly being TRBD1 (5 bases). The V end lost 0 bases, the J end lost 0 bases, and 6 bases lay between the germline ends. This CDR3 spans 15 amino acids. Germline assignment: CDR1 MGHRA and CDR2 YSYEKL. The CDR3 sequence: CASSQDRASGNTIYF. CDR3 sequence (DNA): TGCGCCAGCAGCCAAGACAGGGCCTCTGGAAACACCATATATTTT.

The chain recombines TRBV5-4 with TRBJ2-3, with D possibly matching TRBD1 (6 bases). From germline, CDR1 is SGHNT and CDR2 YYREEE (reference sequence). The CDR3 sequence is 13 residues long. V lost 2 bases, J lost 7 bases, and 11 bases lay in between. Here the CDR3 DNA reads TGTGCCAGCAGCTTCCAGGGGAGAAATACGCAGTATTTT. Its protein is CASSFQGRNTQYF.

The J gene is TRBJ1-1, the V gene TRBV7-9, with TRBD1 as a possible D gene (6 bases). This CDR3 is built from 15 residues. The germline V gene has CDR1 SEHNR and CDR2 FQNEAQ (reference sequence). Trimming took off 6 bases at V and 6 bases at J, with 20 bases between the two ends. DNA for the CDR3: TGTGCCAGCAGTTCAGACAACAGGGTTTTTTCTGAAGCTTTCTTT. Residues: CASSSDNRVFSEAFF.

This chain uses TRBV19 with TRBJ1-1; no reliable D call. The CDR3 is 12 amino acids. Trimming stripped 9 bases from V and 1 base from J, with 9 bases between. CDR1 and CDR2 (germline): LNHDA, SQIVND (reference sequence). The CDR3 DNA follows: TGTGCCAGCAATGACAAGAACACTGAAGCTTTCTTT. Protein sequence: CASNDKNTEAFF.

This chain joins TRBV2 and TRBJ1-6; no clear D. Germline CDR1 SNHLY, CDR2 FYNNEI. The length of the CDR3 is 13 residues. The ends were cut back, 8 bases at V and 7 bases at J, with 12 bases in the middle. CDR3 DNA: TGTGCCAGCTCTGCAGGCCCCAATTCACCCCTCCACTTT. Its protein is CASSAGPNSPLHF.

The V gene is TRBV9, the J gene TRBJ2-5; 7 bases line up with TRBD2. In germline, CDR1 is SGDLS, CDR2 YYNGEE. The CDR3 spans 15 residues. V lost 4 bases and J lost 11; bases outside the gene matches: 17. This CDR3 is CASSSDGGGMYEQYF. CDR3 DNA sequence: TGTGCCAGCAGCTCTGATGGCGGGGGTATGTATGAGCAGTACTTC.

This clone was counted only a few times. The chain combines TRBV28 with TRBJ1-1; D remains unclear. CDR1 is MDHEN, CDR2 SYDVKM, per germline. The CDR3 consists of 12 residues. V lost 4 bases, J lost 8 bases, and 11 bases lay in between. CDR3 in DNA: TGTGCCAGCAGTTCGCCGGGGAGCGAAGCTTTCTTT. It specifies CASSSPGSEAFF.

The chain carries TRBV4-2 and TRBJ2-1; no clear D. This CDR3 has 13 residues. V was pared by 1 base and J by 9 bases, with 10 bases between. CDR1 LGHNA and CDR2 YNFKEQ come from the germline V gene. CDR3 sequence (DNA): TGTGCCAGCAGCCAAGCTAGGCACCTTGAGCAGTTCTTC. Its protein product is CASSQARHLEQFF.

The V call is TRBV5-6, the J call TRBJ1-6, with 8 bases fitting TRBD1. After removal of 0 bases from V and 10 bases from J, the junction contained 6 bases not matched to a gene. The CDR3 covers 15 residues. Germline CDR1 and CDR2: SGHDT and YYEEEE. The CDR3 sequence is CASSLVDRGSSPLHF. The CDR3 region has the DNA TGTGCCAGCAGCTTGGTCGACAGGGGATCCTCACCCCTCCACTTT.

The gene calls are TRBV6-6 and TRBJ2-2; 8 bases agree with TRBD1. This CDR3 is built from 14 residues. Germline assignment: CDR1 MNHNY and CDR2 SVGAGI (reference sequence). J was trimmed by 8 bases and V by 5 bases; bases with no gene match: 7. CDR3 in amino acids: CASSPTGAAGELFF. The CDR3 coding sequence is TGTGCCAGCAGTCCGACAGGGGCAGCGGGGGAGCTGTTTTTT.

A single count supports this clone. The rearrangement joins TRBV15 to TRBJ2-7; 8 nucleotides line up with TRBD1. CDR3 length: 14 amino acids. Germline V CDR1 and CDR2: LNHNV, YYDKDF (reference sequence). Trimming took 0 bases from V and 3 from J; bases not matched to a gene: 1. This CDR3 is CATSRDTGGYEQYF. In nucleotides, the CDR3 is TGTGCCACCAGCAGAGATACAGGGGGCTACGAGCAGTACTTC.

This clone was recorded once. The rearrangement uses TRBV5-6 and TRBJ1-2, with D possibly TRBD1 on 5 matching bases. The CDR3 runs to 15 residues. Germline CDR1 and CDR2: SGHDT and YYEEEE. Trimming took 2 bases from V and 2 from J, leaving 13 bases between them. For the CDR3, the DNA is TGTGCCAGCAGCTTTGGAGGGGCCGGGAACTATGGCTACACCTTC. It yields the protein CASSFGGAGNYGYTF. The full variable domain, rest sourced from reference TRBV5-6 and TRBJ1-2, is DAGVTQSPTHLIKTRGQQVTLRCSPKSGHDTVSWYQQALGQGPQFIFQYYEEEERQRGNFPDRFSGHQFPNYSSELNVNALLLGDSALYLCASSFGGAGNYGYTFGSGTRLTVV.

J is TRBJ2-3 and V is TRBV7-3; TRBD2 aligns across 10 bases. The CDR3 runs 13 residues. Losses at the gene ends were 2 bases for V and 10 bases for J; bases not matched to a gene: 3. Germline CDR1 and CDR2: SGHTA and FQGTGA. DNA of the CDR3: TGTGCCAGCAGCTTACTAGCGGGAGACCCGCAGTATTTT. Translating gives CASSLLAGDPQYF.

This clone appeared a few times. This chain connects TRBV5-1 to TRBJ2-1; a weak D match, TRBD2 (5 bases). Germline-derived CDR1 and CDR2 are SGHRS and YFSETQ. The CDR3 spans 13 residues. V was cut by 0 bases and J by 9 bases, with 10 bases left in between. CDR3 loop: CASSLATAVEQFF. For the CDR3, the DNA is TGCGCCAGCAGCTTGGCCACAGCGGTTGAGCAGTTCTTC.

The chain carries TRBV5-1 and TRBJ2-1; 8 positions match TRBD1. The V and J ends lost 4 bases and 4 bases, in that order; junction bases with no gene match: 4. This CDR3 is built from 14 residues. Germline CDR1 and CDR2: SGHRS and YFSETQ. CDR3 in amino acids: CASSPRDRYNEQFF. The CDR3 nucleotides read TGCGCCAGCAGCCCGAGGGACAGGTACAATGAGCAGTTCTTC.